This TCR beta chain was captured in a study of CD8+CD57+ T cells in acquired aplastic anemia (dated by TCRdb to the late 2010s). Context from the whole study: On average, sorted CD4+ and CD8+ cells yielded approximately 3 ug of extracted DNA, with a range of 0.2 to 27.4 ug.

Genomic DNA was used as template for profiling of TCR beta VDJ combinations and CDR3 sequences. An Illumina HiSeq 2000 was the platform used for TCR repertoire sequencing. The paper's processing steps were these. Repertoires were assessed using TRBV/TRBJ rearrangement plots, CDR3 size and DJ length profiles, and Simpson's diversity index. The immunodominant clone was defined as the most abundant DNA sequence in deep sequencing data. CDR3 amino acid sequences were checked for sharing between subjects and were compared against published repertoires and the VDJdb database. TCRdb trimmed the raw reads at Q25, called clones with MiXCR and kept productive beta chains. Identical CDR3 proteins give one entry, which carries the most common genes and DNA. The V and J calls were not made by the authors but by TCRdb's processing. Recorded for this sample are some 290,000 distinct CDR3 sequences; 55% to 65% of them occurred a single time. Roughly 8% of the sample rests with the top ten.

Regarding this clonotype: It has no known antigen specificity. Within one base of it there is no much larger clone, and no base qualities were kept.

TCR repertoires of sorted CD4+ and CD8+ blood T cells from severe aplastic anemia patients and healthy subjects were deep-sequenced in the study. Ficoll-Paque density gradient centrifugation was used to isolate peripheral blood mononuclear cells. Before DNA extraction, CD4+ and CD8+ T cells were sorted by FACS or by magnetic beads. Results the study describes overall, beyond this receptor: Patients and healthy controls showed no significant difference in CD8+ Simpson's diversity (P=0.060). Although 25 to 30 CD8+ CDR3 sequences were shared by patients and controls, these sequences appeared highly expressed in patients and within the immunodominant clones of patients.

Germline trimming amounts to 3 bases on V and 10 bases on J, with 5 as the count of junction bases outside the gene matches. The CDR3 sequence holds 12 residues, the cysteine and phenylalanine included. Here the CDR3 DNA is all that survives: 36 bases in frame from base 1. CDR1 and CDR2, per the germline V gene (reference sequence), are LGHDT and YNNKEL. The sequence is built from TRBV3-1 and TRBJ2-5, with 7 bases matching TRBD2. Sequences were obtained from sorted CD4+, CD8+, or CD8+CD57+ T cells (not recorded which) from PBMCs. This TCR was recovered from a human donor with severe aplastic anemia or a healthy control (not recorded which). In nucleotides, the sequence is TGTGCCAGCAGCCAGCCGGGGGGAGGCCAGTACTTC. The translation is CASSQPGGGQYF.